These T cell receptor beta chains were read from a single sample in a study of response to subunit inactivated influenza vaccine. TCRdb re-called the RT-PCR reads with MiXCR, one entry per CDR3 protein. The table shows 500,000 to 600,000 distinct CDR3 sequences, with 11% occurring only once. These same data were also listed under a study on T cells expressing NK-cell markers.

Sequences were derived from PBMCs from blood, sampled on the day of vaccination. The receptors derive from a man between 45 and 60 years old who received an inactivated influenza vaccine. Each CDR3 is given with its conserved first and last residue. D genes are given only for firm matches. Not all rows give a size; the values are once, few, many and, for expanded clones, a class.

>TRBV20-1|TRBJ2-2|few|16|NA
CSGERQTRGGTGELFF
TGCAGTGGGGAACGGCAGACCAGGGGTGGGACCGGGGAGCTGTTTTTT
>TRBV29-1|TRBJ2-3|many|14|NA
CSVEKTQPGDTQYF
TGCAGCGTTGAGAAGACCCAACCCGGGGATACGCAGTATTTT
>TRBV20-1|TRBJ2-7|NA|16|NA
CSAEAPIIGSSYEQYF
TGCAGTGCCGAGGCACCGATAATCGGGAGTTCGTACGAGCAGTACTTC
>TRBV12-3/TRBV12-4|TRBJ2-1|many|13|NA
CASRKSSYNEQFF
TGTGCCAGCAGAAAGAGCTCCTACAATGAGCAGTTCTTC
>TRBV3-1|TRBJ1-2|many|13|NA
CASSPRGRDGYTF
TGTGCCAGCAGCCCGCGTGGTCGCGATGGCTACACCTTC
>TRBV12-3/TRBV12-4|TRBJ1-5|many|18|NA
CASRNTGPLSGSNQPQHF
TGTGCCAGCAGGAATACGGGACCTCTTTCGGGGAGCAATCAGCCCCAGCATTTT
>TRBV6-5|TRBJ2-5|NA|14|NA
CASSYQGGRETQYF
TGTGCCAGCAGTTACCAGGGGGGGCGAGAGACCCAGTACTTC
>TRBV7-2|TRBJ1-6|many|17|TRBD1
CASSFLVGTALNSPLHF
TGTGCCAGCAGCTTCTTAGTAGGGACAGCGCTAAATTCACCCCTCCACTTT
>TRBV12-3/TRBV12-4|TRBJ2-3|few|15|NA
CASSPKGVSTDTQYF
TGTGCCAGCAGCCCGAAGGGCGTTAGCACAGATACGCAGTATTTT
>TRBV7-9|TRBJ2-2|NA|16|NA
CASSRTDLLNTGELFF
TGTGCCAGCAGCCGGACGGACCTTTTGAACACCGGGGAGCTGTTTTTT
>TRBV7-9|TRBJ1-5|NA|15|TRBD1
CASSSSGGANQPQHF
TGTGCCAGCAGCTCCTCAGGGGGGGCCAATCAGCCCCAGCATTTT
>TRBV20-1|TRBJ2-7|NA|14|TRBD2
CSVPTSGRPGEQYF
TGCAGTGTCCCGACTAGCGGGAGGCCCGGCGAGCAGTACTTC
>TRBV2|TRBJ1-4|few|20|TRBD1
CASSLLSFRDRVVTNEKLFF
TGTGCCAGCAGCCTCCTCTCCTTCCGGGACAGGGTTGTGACTAATGAAAAACTGTTTTTT
>TRBV7-2|TRBJ2-3|many|15|TRBD2
CASSGGGANTDTQYF
TGTGCCAGCAGCGGCGGGGGGGCTAACACAGATACGCAGTATTTT
>TRBV12-3/TRBV12-4|TRBJ2-7|NA|17|NA
CASRIRGNSLSGGEQYF
TGTGCCAGCAGGATCCGGGGGAACTCCCTTTCCGGGGGCGAGCAGTACTTC
>TRBV7-2|TRBJ2-7|few|14|NA
CASTSRAGWSEQYF
TGTGCCAGCACCTCTCGGGCGGGATGGTCCGAGCAGTACTTC
>TRBV28|TRBJ1-4|NA|15|NA
CASSPSGAGSEKLFF
TGTGCCAGCAGTCCGTCGGGGGCAGGGTCTGAAAAACTGTTTTTT
>TRBV12-3/TRBV12-4|TRBJ1-1|few|13|NA
CASSRGRFTEAFF
TGTGCCAGCAGCCGAGGACGGTTCACTGAAGCTTTCTTT
>TRBV4-2|TRBJ2-6|NA|15|NA
CASSQDGSGANVLTF
TGTGCCAGCAGCCAAGACGGTAGTGGGGCCAACGTCCTGACTTTC
>TRBV6-1|TRBJ2-7|NA|14|NA
CASRGAGLSDEQYF
TGTGCCAGCAGGGGCGCGGGACTCTCGGACGAGCAGTACTTC
>TRBV6-1|TRBJ2-6|NA|15|NA
CASGLGHSGANVLTF
TGTGCCAGCGGACTGGGACACTCTGGGGCCAACGTCCTGACTTTC
>TRBV20-1|TRBJ1-1|NA|14|NA
CSASNRRTVGEAFF
TGCAGTGCTAGCAATAGGCGGACAGTCGGTGAAGCTTTCTTT
>TRBV14|TRBJ2-4|few|20|NA
CASSQSVYSRDEITKNIQYF
TGTGCCAGCAGCCAAAGCGTATATTCGAGGGATGAAATAACCAAAAACATTCAGTACTTC
>TRBV5-1|TRBJ2-1|many|16|TRBD2
CASSSTSGGAKNEQFF
TGCGCCAGCAGCTCGACTAGCGGGGGGGCCAAGAATGAGCAGTTCTTC
>TRBV29-1|TRBJ1-2|NA|14|TRBD1
CSVSMTGGESGYTF
TGCAGCGTTTCGATGACAGGGGGCGAAAGTGGCTACACCTTC
>TRBV5-1|TRBJ2-7|few|15|TRBD2
CASSAGLAGNYEQYF
TGCGCCAGCAGCGCGGGACTAGCGGGAAACTACGAGCAGTACTTC